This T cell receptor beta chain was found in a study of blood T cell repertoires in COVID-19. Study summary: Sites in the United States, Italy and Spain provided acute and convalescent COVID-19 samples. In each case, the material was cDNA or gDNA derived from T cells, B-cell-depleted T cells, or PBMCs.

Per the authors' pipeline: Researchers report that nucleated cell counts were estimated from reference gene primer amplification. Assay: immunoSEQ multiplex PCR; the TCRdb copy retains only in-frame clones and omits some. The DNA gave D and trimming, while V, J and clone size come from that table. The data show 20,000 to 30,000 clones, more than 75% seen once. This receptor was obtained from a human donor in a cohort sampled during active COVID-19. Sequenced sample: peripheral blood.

The DNA for the CDR3 is TGTGCCAGTAGTGGACAGTCCCTTTCACCCCTCCACTTT. Protein sequence: CASSGQSLSPLHF. J is TRBJ1-6 and V is TRBV19, with D possibly being TRBD1 (6 bases). Trimming left V 5 bases short and J 9 bases short, with 11 bases between. Germline V lookup: CDR1 LNHDA, CDR2 SQIVND (reference sequence). This CDR3 is built from 13 residues.